These T cell receptor beta chains were read from a single sample in a study of cytomegalovirus exposure and HLA in healthy donors. Some clones are missing from TCRdb's copy, which holds only in-frame ones; the method was immunoSEQ multiplex PCR. Of approximately 110,000 clones in the sample, under 85% are singletons; the top ten hold around 4.2%. Sequencing was carried out using PBMCs. The receptor source for this set is a woman in her 50s in good health and CMV-seropositive. Both conserved end residues are trimmed from each CDR3.

cdr3_aa,v_call
ATSRDPAGGGEKLF,TRBV15
ASSFTSGYNEQF,TRBV7-2
ASRSEAAGRDSPLH,TRBV7-9
ASSTLAGGTYNEQF,TRBV28
ASSVGADKNEKLF,TRBV9
ASSSWDRQGNTIY,TRBV2
ASSRAGGSYEQY,TRBV7-9
ASSGGTDNEQF,TRBV9
ASSVRGTETQY,TRBV10-1
ASSDSSRGGYT,TRBV2
ASSFDRATEAF,TRBV11-2
ATETGTANYGYT,TRBV6-1
ASSPIAGSTDTQY,TRBV4-1
ASSFWWDRGTDTQY,TRBV5-1
ASSYLESEQY,TRBV11-2
ASSLGQGREQF,TRBV7-2
ASIPGGWAEAF,TRBV19
ASSYAAGTQSSPLH,TRBV6-5
ASSIRPGQGSSYEQY,TRBV19
SSSPGQGNYGYT,TRBV7-9
ASSFYTPGYRGTEAF,TRBV5-1
ASREQGSYGYT,TRBV6-6
ASKKRASNSPLH,TRBV10-2
ASSLQQGPNQPQH,TRBV7-2
ASSLALGAYEQY,TRBV7-2
ASRGTSGGIYEQY,TRBV27
ASSPTGSKWDTEAF,TRBV18
ASSLQENTEAF,TRBV7-8
ASSLLTSGGLTDTQY,TRBV27
ASSGWTVDSRGGIQY,TRBV10-2
ASSTQGARQPQH,TRBV18
ASSVGGTTDSPLH,TRBV9
AIMAGTLYEQY,TRBV10-3
ASSRRGSGTDTQY,TRBV27
ASSLAGSDTQY,TRBV4-3
ASCNLWAHTEAF,TRBV6-6
AIRPGQGAYGELF,TRBV10-3
SVAGVSYNEQF,TRBV29-1
ASSLGTQWEGYT,TRBV7-2
ASSVRPNSPLH,TRBV9
ASNQWGGTGLSYEQY,TRBV7-8
ASRQLAKNIQY,TRBV11-2
ASGDYEQY,TRBV9
ASSSGTFKETQY,TRBV5-1
ASSPPAGKLYGYT,TRBV18
ASSLHIGQGYGYT,TRBV27
ASSVPSGGIDEQF,TRBV2
ASSYNTGTEVAQY,TRBV6-5
ASSHRPGQGDYGYT,TRBV4-2
ASSAKAGWTPIGEKLF,TRBV6-1
ASSLAGASGGTDTQY,TRBV5-4
ASSFMTGGHEQF,TRBV27
ASSEALRVGTRDTDTQY,TRBV2
ASSLVAGEKLF,TRBV7-8
ASSEKGLAGQPQH,TRBV2
ASSLGPGTGDTGELF,TRBV5-1
ATAGVLNTEAF,TRBV18
AWSASGGPGDTQY,TRBV30
ASSLGTEGEKLF,TRBV5-1